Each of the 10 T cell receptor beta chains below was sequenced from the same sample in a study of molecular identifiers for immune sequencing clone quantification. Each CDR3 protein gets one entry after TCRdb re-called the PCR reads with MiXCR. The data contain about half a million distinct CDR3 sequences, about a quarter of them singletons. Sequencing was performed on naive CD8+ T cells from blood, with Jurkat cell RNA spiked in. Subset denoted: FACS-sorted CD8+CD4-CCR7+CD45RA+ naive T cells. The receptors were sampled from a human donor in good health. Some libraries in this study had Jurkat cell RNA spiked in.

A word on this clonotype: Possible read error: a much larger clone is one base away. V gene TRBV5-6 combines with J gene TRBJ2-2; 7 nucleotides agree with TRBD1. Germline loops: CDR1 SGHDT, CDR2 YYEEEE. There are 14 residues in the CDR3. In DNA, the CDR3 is TGTGCCGGCAGCCTTCCCACAGGGGTCGGGGAGCTGTTTTTT. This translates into CAGSLPTGVGELFF.

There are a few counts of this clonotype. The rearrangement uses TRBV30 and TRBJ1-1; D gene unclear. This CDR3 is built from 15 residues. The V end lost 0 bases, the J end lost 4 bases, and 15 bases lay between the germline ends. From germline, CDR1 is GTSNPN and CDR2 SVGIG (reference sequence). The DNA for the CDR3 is TGTGCCTGGAGTGTACTGAGCCCGCCAGCCACTGAAGCTTTCTTT. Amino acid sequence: CAWSVLSPPATEAFF.

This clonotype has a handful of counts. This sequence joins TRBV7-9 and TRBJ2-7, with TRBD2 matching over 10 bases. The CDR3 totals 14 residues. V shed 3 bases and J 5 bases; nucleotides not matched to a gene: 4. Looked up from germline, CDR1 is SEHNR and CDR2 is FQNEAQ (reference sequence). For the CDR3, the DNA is TGTGCCAGCAGCTTTAGCGGGAGGTACGACGAGCAGTACTTC. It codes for CASSFSGRYDEQYF.

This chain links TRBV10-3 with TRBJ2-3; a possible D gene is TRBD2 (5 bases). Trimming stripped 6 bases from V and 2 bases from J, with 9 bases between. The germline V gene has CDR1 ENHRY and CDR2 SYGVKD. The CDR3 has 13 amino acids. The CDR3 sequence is CAIRLDLTDTQYF. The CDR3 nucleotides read TGTGCCATCAGACTAGACCTCACAGATACGCAGTATTTT.

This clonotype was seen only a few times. DNA for the CDR3: TGTGCCAGCAGCCCAGGACGGGAGAACACCGGGGAGCTGTTTTTT. Translation: CASSPGRENTGELFF. This chain links TRBV7-9 with TRBJ2-2; maybe TRBD2 (5 bases). The V end lost 5 bases, the J end lost 1 base, and 11 bases lay between the germline ends. Germline lookup yields CDR1 SEHNR and CDR2 FQNEAQ (reference sequence). CDR3 size: 15 residues.

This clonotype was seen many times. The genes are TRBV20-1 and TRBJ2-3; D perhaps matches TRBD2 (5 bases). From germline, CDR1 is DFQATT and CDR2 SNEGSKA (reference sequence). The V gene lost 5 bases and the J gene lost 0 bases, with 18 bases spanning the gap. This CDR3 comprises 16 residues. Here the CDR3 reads CSALPSLGGSTDTQYF. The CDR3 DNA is TGCAGTGCTCTTCCCTCTCTGGGCGGGAGCACAGATACGCAGTATTTT.

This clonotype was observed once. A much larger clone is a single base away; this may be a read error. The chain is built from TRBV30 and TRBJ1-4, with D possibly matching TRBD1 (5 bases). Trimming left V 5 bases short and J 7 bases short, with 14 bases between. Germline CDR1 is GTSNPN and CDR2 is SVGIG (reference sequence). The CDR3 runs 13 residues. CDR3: CAWGARMSEKLFF. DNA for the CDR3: TGTGCCTGGGGGGCACGGATGAGTGAAAAACTGTTTTTT.

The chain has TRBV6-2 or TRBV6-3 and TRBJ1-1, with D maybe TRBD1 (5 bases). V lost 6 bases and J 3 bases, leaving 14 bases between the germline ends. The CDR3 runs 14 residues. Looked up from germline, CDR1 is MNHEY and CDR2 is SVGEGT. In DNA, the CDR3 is TGTGCCAGCAGCCGGGACGGAATATACACTGAAGCTTTCTTT. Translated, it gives CASSRDGIYTEAFF.

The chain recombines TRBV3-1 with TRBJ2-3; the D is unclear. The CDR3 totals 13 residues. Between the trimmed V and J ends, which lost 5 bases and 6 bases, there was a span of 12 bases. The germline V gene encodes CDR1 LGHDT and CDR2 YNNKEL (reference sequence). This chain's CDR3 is CASSEGPTDTQYF. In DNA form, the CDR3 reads TGTGCCAGCAGCGAAGGCCCCACTGATACGCAGTATTTT.

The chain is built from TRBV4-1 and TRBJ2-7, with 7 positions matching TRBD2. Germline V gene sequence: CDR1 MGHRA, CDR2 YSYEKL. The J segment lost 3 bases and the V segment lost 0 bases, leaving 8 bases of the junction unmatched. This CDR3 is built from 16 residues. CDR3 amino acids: CASSQELERGYYEQYF. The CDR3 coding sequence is TGCGCCAGCAGCCAAGAATTAGAGCGGGGATACTACGAGCAGTACTTC.